What follows are 3 T cell receptor beta chains derived from one specimen sequenced in a study of blood T cell repertoires in COVID-19. Sequencing was performed with immunoSEQ multiplex PCR; in TCRdb, only in-frame clones are kept and a portion is missing. Of about 180,000 clones in the sample, just under 90% were seen once. The sequenced sample consisted of peripheral blood. These receptors all come from a woman in her seventies with COVID-19, enrolled during active disease.

In DNA, the CDR3 is TGCGCCAGCAGCTTGGTTCTAGGGGGTGAGCAGTTCTTC. It codes for CASSLVLGGEQFF. The chain couples TRBV5-1 to TRBJ2-1, with D possibly TRBD1 on 6 matching bases. The CDR3 spans 13 residues. CDR1 and CDR2 from the germline V gene are SGHRS and YFSETQ. The germline V and J ends were trimmed by 0 bases and 9 bases, with 10 bases remaining between them.

This clone occurred a few times. The J gene is TRBJ2-7, the V gene TRBV5-1; 7 bases align to TRBD1. Losses at the gene ends were 3 bases for V and 10 bases for J; bases not matched to a gene: 13. Germline CDR1 and CDR2: SGHRS and YFSETQ. The CDR3 contains 14 residues. CDR3 bases: TGCGCCAGCAGCTCACCGGGACAGAGTTACGTACAGTACTTC. Its translation: CASSSPGQSYVQYF.

The rearrangement links TRBV18 to TRBJ1-1; D not certain. Per germline, CDR1 KGHSH and CDR2 LQKENI. V was clipped by 2 bases and J by 1 base, with 5 bases between them. This CDR3 has 13 amino acids. CDR3 amino acids: CASSPSKNTEAFF. Written as DNA, the CDR3 is TGTGCCAGCTCACCATCCAAGAACACTGAAGCTTTCTTT.